What follows are 18 T cell receptor beta chains derived from one specimen sequenced in a study of control samples from healthy donors and cancer patients. Measured with immunoSEQ multiplex PCR; TCRdb has only the in-frame clones, and not every one. The sample includes about 170,000 clones, 80% to 90% of them seen just once. The specimen sequenced was blood. Receptors were obtained from a man aged 25 to 45 in good health.

The rearrangement uses TRBV4-3 and TRBJ2-7, with no clear D. The length of the CDR3 is 13 residues. From germline, CDR1 is LGHNA and CDR2 YSLEER. V was cut by 0 bases and J by 6 bases, with 9 bases left in between. The CDR3 reads CASSQDRLTEQYF. In nucleotides, the CDR3 is TGCGCCAGCAGCCAAGATAGATTAACCGAGCAGTACTTC.

This rearrangement joins TRBV7-8 to TRBJ1-5; D unresolved. V shed 1 base and J shed 1 base, with 8 bases lying between them. The CDR3 spans 15 residues. From germline, CDR1 is SGHVS and CDR2 FQNEAQ. CDR3 DNA sequence: TGTGCCAGCAGCTTAGGTACGGCCAGCAATCAGCCCCAGCATTTT. Residues: CASSLGTASNQPQHF.

This chain joins TRBV19 and TRBJ2-2; D not certain. From germline, CDR1 is LNHDA and CDR2 SQIVND (reference sequence). The CDR3 has 14 residues. V gave up 4 bases and J gave up 6 bases, with 12 bases separating them. CDR3 amino acids: CASSNLLAAGELFF. CDR3 in DNA: TGTGCCAGTAGTAATCTTTTGGCGGCCGGGGAGCTGTTTTTT. The full variable domain, rest sourced from reference TRBV19 and TRBJ2-2, is DGGITQSPKYLFRKEGQNVTLSCEQNLNHDAMYWYRQDPGQGLRLIYYSQIVNDFQKGDIAEGYSVSREKKESFPLTVTSAQKNPTAFYLCASSNLLAAGELFFGEGSRLTVL.

Here the CDR3 DNA reads TGCGCCAGCAGCCAGGGACTAGGACTGTATGAGCAGTTCTTC. This sequence encodes CASSQGLGLYEQFF. The chain combines TRBV4-3 with TRBJ2-1; 8 nucleotides match TRBD2. V lost 3 bases and J lost 8; bases outside the gene matches: 6. The CDR3 is 14 residues long. Germline CDR1 LGHNA, CDR2 YSLEER.

V is TRBV19 and J is TRBJ2-5; D remains unclear. The CDR3 is 13 amino acids. CDR1 LNHDA and CDR2 SQIVND come from the germline V gene (reference sequence). V gave up 5 bases and J gave up 2 bases, with 9 bases separating them. This CDR3 is CASSRARQETQYF. CDR3 in DNA: TGTGCCAGTAGTCGGGCCCGGCAAGAGACCCAGTACTTC.

The V gene is TRBV5-8, the J gene TRBJ1-6; D is uncertain. Per germline, CDR1 SGHTS and CDR2 YDEGEE. The CDR3 is 11 amino acids. V gave up 1 base and J gave up 14 bases, with 7 bases separating them. CDR3 protein: CASSLSSTLHF. Written as DNA, the CDR3 is TGTGCCAGCAGCTTGTCAAGCACCCTCCACTTT.

The chain links TRBV5-5 to TRBJ2-1; 9 bases match TRBD1. This CDR3 region has 16 residues. V gave up 4 bases and J gave up 9 bases; unmatched junction bases: 14. Germline V gene lookup returns CDR1 SGHKS and CDR2 YYEKEE (reference sequence). This CDR3 is CASSLRGDREFREQFF. The CDR3 DNA reads as TGTGCCAGCAGCCTGAGGGGGGACAGGGAGTTTCGTGAGCAGTTCTTC.

Comments on this clone: One end of the junction is discordant with germline, which a read error may explain. The chain uses TRBV24-1 and TRBJ2-3; no firm D call. Germline CDR1 is KGHDR and CDR2 is SFDVKD. The CDR3 runs 16 residues. The CDR3 here is CATSDFSLHSTDTQYF. The CDR3 DNA sequence: TGTGCCACCAGCGATTTTTCCCTACATTCCACAGATACGCAGTATTTT.

The V and J genes are TRBV7-8 and TRBJ2-5; weak D call: TRBD1 (6 bases). Germline V CDR1 and CDR2: SGHVS, FQNEAQ. Between the trimmed V and J ends, which lost 3 bases and 4 bases, there was a span of 18 bases. CDR3 size: 16 residues. The CDR3 reads CASSLGQGRHGETQYF. The CDR3 bases are TGTGCCAGCAGCTTGGGTCAGGGGAGACATGGAGAGACCCAGTACTTC.

The chain joins TRBV3-1 (or the pseudogene TRBV3-2) to TRBJ2-1; maybe TRBD2 (6 bases). The germline V gene encodes CDR1 LGHDT and CDR2 YNNKEL (reference sequence). This CDR3 contains 15 residues. Trimming shortened V by 5 bases and J by 1 base, and 12 bases separated the two germline ends. The CDR3 DNA is TGTGCCAGCAGCTCGACTAGAACGTCCTACAATGAGCAGTTCTTC. This codes for CASSSTRTSYNEQFF.

The chain employs TRBV14 and TRBJ2-3; D not resolved. Germline V gene data show CDR1 as SGHDN and CDR2 as FVKESK. V lost 3 bases and J lost 0, with 13 bases in between. The CDR3 loop spans 16 amino acids. For the CDR3, the DNA is TGTGCCAGCAGCCATAGGGTATACACGAGCACAGATACGCAGTATTTT. Translating gives CASSHRVYTSTDTQYF.

The chain employs TRBV6-5 and TRBJ2-5; TRBD1 or TRBD2 may be the D gene (5 bases each). The V and J ends lost 6 bases and 5 bases respectively, with 16 bases between them. The CDR3 covers 14 residues. Germline CDR1 is MNHEY and CDR2 is SVGAGI. The CDR3 nucleotides read TGTGCCAGCAGGGTCTTGCCCGAGGGGGAGACCCAGTACTTC. This encodes CASRVLPEGETQYF.

The V and J genes are TRBV18 and TRBJ2-3; 7 nucleotides line up with TRBD2. V was clipped by 2 bases and J by 0 bases; unmatched bases: 2. This CDR3 has 15 amino acids. Germline values: CDR1 KGHSH, CDR2 LQKENI. The CDR3 reads CASSPDGGSTDTQYF. CDR3 DNA: TGTGCCAGCTCACCAGACGGGGGGAGCACAGATACGCAGTATTTT.

The V call is TRBV5-4, the J call TRBJ1-4, with TRBD1 as a possible D gene (5 bases). Trimming removed 4 bases from V and 8 bases from J, with 12 bases in between. This CDR3 spans 13 amino acids. The V gene's germline CDR1 is SGHNT and CDR2 YYREEE (reference sequence). This CDR3 is CASSRSEGEKLFF. CDR3 sequence (DNA): TGTGCCAGCAGCCGCTCGGAGGGGGAAAAACTGTTTTTT.

V and J are TRBV9 and TRBJ2-1; D remains unclear. V was pared by 1 base and J by 7 bases, with 9 bases between. From germline, CDR1 is SGDLS and CDR2 YYNGEE. The CDR3 sequence is 13 residues long. CDR3 coding DNA: TGTGCCAGCAGCGTATTCGGAGTTAATGAGCAGTTCTTC. The encoded protein is CASSVFGVNEQFF.

The chain links TRBV10-1 to TRBJ1-5; D unclear. The CDR3 has 14 amino acids. V was cut by 2 bases and J by 2 bases, with 7 bases left in between. CDR1 WNHNN and CDR2 SYGVQD come from the germline V gene (reference sequence). The CDR3 DNA reads as TGCGCCAGCAGTGAGATGCGGTGCAATCAGCCCCAGCATTTT. Translated: CASSEMRCNQPQHF.

V gene TRBV7-8 combines with J gene TRBJ1-4, with 7 positions matching TRBD1. J lost 5 bases, V lost 6 bases, and 6 bases had no gene match. Germline V gene data show CDR1 as SGHVS and CDR2 as FQNEAQ. CDR3 length equals 14 residues. CDR3 protein: CASSRGGVNEKLFF. The CDR3 region has the DNA TGTGCCAGCAGTCGAGGGGGCGTAAATGAAAAACTGTTTTTT.

The chain is built from TRBV29-1 and TRBJ1-1; D not certain. This CDR3 comprises 11 residues. Trimming removed 4 bases at V and 0 bases at J, with 3 bases between. Germline assignment: CDR1 SQVTM and CDR2 ANQGSEA. The CDR3 DNA reads as TGCAGCGTTGCTATGAACACTGAAGCTTTCTTT. The encoded protein is CSVAMNTEAFF.